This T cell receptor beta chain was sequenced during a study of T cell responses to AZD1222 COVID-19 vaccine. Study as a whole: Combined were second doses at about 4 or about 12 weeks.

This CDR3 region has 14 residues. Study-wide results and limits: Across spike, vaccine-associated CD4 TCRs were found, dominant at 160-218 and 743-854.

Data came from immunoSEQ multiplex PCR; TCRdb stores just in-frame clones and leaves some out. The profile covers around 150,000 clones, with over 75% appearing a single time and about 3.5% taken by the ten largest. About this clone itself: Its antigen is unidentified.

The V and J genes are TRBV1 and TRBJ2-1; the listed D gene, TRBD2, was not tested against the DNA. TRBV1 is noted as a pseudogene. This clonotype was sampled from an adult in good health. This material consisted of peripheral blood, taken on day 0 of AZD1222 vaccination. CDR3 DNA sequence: TGCACCAGCCCTCTAGCGGGAGGTCGGAATGAGCAGTTCTTC. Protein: CTSPLAGGRNEQFF.